Below, 10 T cell receptor beta chains from the same sample are listed, as sequenced in a study of glioma-infiltrating T cells. The iRepertoire nested amplicon-rescue multiplex PCR amplified TCR alpha and beta CDR3s from RNA. A single record per CDR3 protein comes from TCRdb applying MiXCR to the multiplex PCR reads. Of tens of thousands of distinct CDR3 sequences detected, about 37% appear once; the ten largest clones hold roughly two fifths. Source material: glioma tissue, nonneoplastic brain tissue, or PBMCs (not recorded which). All receptors come from a human donor with low-grade glioma or glioblastoma, undergoing nonglioma brain surgery, or in good health (not recorded which).

Concerning this clonotype itself: An end of the junction does not agree with germline; a read error may underlie this. The rearrangement joins TRBV7-2 to TRBJ2-3; 8 nucleotides align to TRBD2. This CDR3 is 15 amino acids long. Germline CDR1 and CDR2: SGHTA and FQGNSA. CDR3 nucleotide sequence: TGTGCCAGCAGTCTGGGACTAGTTGGCAAAGATACGCAGTACTTT. Translation: CASSLGLVGKDTQYF. Together with reference TRBV7-2 and TRBJ2-3, the CDR3 gives the full variable domain: GAGVSQSPSNKVTEKGKDVELRCDPISGHTALYWYRQSLGQGLEFLIYFQGNSAPDKSGLPSDRFSAERTGGSVSTLTIQRTQQEDSAVYLCASSLGLVGKDTQYFGPGTRLTVL.

This clonotype was picked up many times. V and J are TRBV10-3 and TRBJ1-4, with a possible D match to TRBD1 (6 bases). This CDR3 spans 16 amino acids. The V gene lost 3 bases and the J gene lost 2 bases, with 13 bases spanning the gap. CDR1 and CDR2 from the germline V gene are ENHRY and SYGVKD. The CDR3 nucleotides read TGTGCCATCAGTGAAAAGGGGGGAGGCACTAATGAAAAACTGTTTTTT. This codes for CAISEKGGGTNEKLFF.

The CDR3 sequence is CSVGPRLTNTEAFF. The CDR3 DNA reads TGCAGCGTAGGACCGAGACTGACGAACACTGAAGCTTTCTTT. The chain links TRBV29-1 to TRBJ1-1; D unclear. In germline, CDR1 is SQVTM, CDR2 ANQGSEA. The CDR3 length is 14 residues. V was trimmed by 6 bases and J by 1 base, leaving 15 bases between them.

This clonotype was detected ten times or more. This sequence joins TRBV10-3 and TRBJ2-1, with D perhaps TRBD1 (5 bases). Between the trimmed V and J ends, which lost 4 bases and 5 bases, there was a span of 15 bases. The germline V gene has CDR1 ENHRY and CDR2 SYGVKD. The CDR3 covers 15 residues. In DNA form, the CDR3 reads TGTGCCATCAGTGCTCGGCAGGGAATAAACAATGAGCAGTTCTTC. Protein product: CAISARQGINNEQFF.

On this clonotype itself: At one boundary the junction diverges from the germline segment, which might be a read error. This chain joins TRBV7-3 and TRBJ2-1, with 14 bases identical to TRBD2. The CDR3 has 16 residues. Germline V gene sequence: CDR1 SGHTA, CDR2 FQGTGA. The CDR3 is CASSLRTSGRSNEQLF. The CDR3 nucleotides are TGTGCCAGCAGCTTAAGGACTAGCGGGAGGTCCAATGAGCAGTTATTC.

This clonotype has ten or more counts. This chain joins TRBV20-1 and TRBJ2-1; 12 bases line up with TRBD2. The CDR3 sequence is 15 residues long. The germline V gene encodes CDR1 DFQATT and CDR2 SNEGSKA (reference sequence). Trimming cost V 5 bases and J 8 bases; bases outside gene matches: 10. CDR3 amino acids: CSAPGLAGGWDEQFF. CDR3 sequence (DNA): TGCAGTGCTCCGGGACTAGCGGGCGGATGGGATGAGCAGTTCTTC.

The V call is TRBV2, the J call TRBJ2-7, with 12 bases fitting TRBD1. Germline V lookup: CDR1 SNHLY, CDR2 FYNNEI. J lost 1 base, V lost 0 bases, and 4 bases had no gene match. The CDR3 contains 17 residues. Written as DNA, the CDR3 is TGTGCCAGCAGTGAAGCCGGGACAGGGGGCGCATCCTACGAGCAGTACTTC. It is translated as CASSEAGTGGASYEQYF.

The table lists this clonotype with many counts. The chain employs TRBV27 and TRBJ2-2; perhaps TRBD1 as D (6 bases). V gave up 8 bases and J gave up 0 bases, with 16 bases separating them. This CDR3 spans 16 amino acids. In germline, CDR1 is MNHEY, CDR2 SMNVEV (reference sequence). The CDR3 region is CASSRHGTTNTGELFF. The CDR3 DNA reads as TGTGCCAGCTCAAGACACGGGACAACGAACACCGGGGAGCTGTTTTTT.

This clonotype was counted at least ten times. The J gene is TRBJ2-1, the V gene TRBV29-1; no definite D call. The germline V and J ends were trimmed by 3 bases and 0 bases, with 12 bases remaining between them. Per the germline V gene, CDR1 is SQVTM and CDR2 is ANQGSEA. This CDR3 has 15 amino acids. The CDR3 bases are TGCAGCGTTGACTCCTTCGCCAGCTCCTACAATGAGCAGTTCTTC. It encodes CSVDSFASSYNEQFF.

At least ten counts were recorded for this clonotype. The genes are TRBV19 and TRBJ2-7; 8 nucleotides align to TRBD1. V gave up 1 base and J gave up 3 bases; unmatched junction bases: 5. Germline V gives CDR1 LNHDA, CDR2 SQIVND (reference sequence). The CDR3 is 15 amino acids. In DNA, the CDR3 is TGTGCCAGTAGTATAGCCGGAGACAGGGGCTACGAGCAGTACTTC. This encodes CASSIAGDRGYEQYF.